A selection of T cell receptor beta chains follows, all from one sample in a study of OX40 agonist ivuxolimab in advanced cancers. Profiled with immunoSEQ multiplex PCR; TCRdb holds only in-frame clones, not every one. The table has around 100,000 clones, approximately 90% seen once. This specimen was CD4+ or CD8+ T cells sorted from blood, taken in a trial of the OX40 agonist ivuxolimab. These receptors came from an adult with an advanced solid tumor such as melanoma, head and neck, liver or kidney cancer. The CDR3 runs from the conserved cysteine through the conserved F or W. The D gene is left open where the match is weak. Not every row has a clone size; where given, it reads once, few, many or a size class.

j_call d_call v_call clone_size cdr3_aa cdr3_nt
TRBJ2-3 . TRBV7-2 few CASALHRGGGDTQYF TGTGCCAGTGCTCTACACAGGGGTGGAGGGGATACGCAGTATTTT
TRBJ2-5 . TRBV15 . CATSRDRAGVQETQYF TGTGCCACCAGCAGAGATCGGGCAGGGGTCCAAGAGACCCAGTACTTC
TRBJ2-1 . TRBV11-2 . CASSLWDISYNEQFF TGTGCCAGCAGCTTATGGGACATCTCCTACAATGAGCAGTTCTTC
TRBJ2-7 TRBD2 TRBV28 . CALGRGPSYEQYF TGTGCCCTGGGGAGGGGTCCCTCCTACGAGCAGTACTTC
TRBJ2-5 . TRBV5-4 . CASSFIRDQETQYF TGTGCCAGCAGCTTTATCAGGGATCAAGAGACCCAGTACTTC
TRBJ2-5 TRBD2 TRBV15 . CATSMTSEETQYF TGTGCCACCAGCATGACTAGCGAAGAGACCCAGTACTTC
TRBJ2-3 . TRBV4-3 . CASSQDHTPTSTDTQYF TGCGCCAGCAGCCAAGACCACACGCCCACTAGCACAGATACGCAGTATTTT
TRBJ2-1 . TRBV4-3 . CASSQQSSYNEQFF TGCGCCAGCAGCCAACAGAGCTCCTACAATGAGCAGTTCTTC
TRBJ2-1 TRBD2 TRBV10-2 once CASSAIAGSSYNEQFF TGCGCCAGCAGTGCAATAGCGGGATCATCCTACAATGAGCAGTTCTTC
TRBJ2-7 TRBD2 TRBV7-2 . CASSLGPAGAPYEQYF TGTGCCAGCAGCTTAGGTCCAGCGGGAGCCCCCTACGAGCAGTACTTC
TRBJ2-7 . TRBV28 . CAAAGVYEQYF TGTGCAGCGGCAGGGGTCTACGAGCAGTACTTC
TRBJ2-3 TRBD2 TRBV7-7 . CASSSGLAGAADTQYF TGTGCCAGCAGCTCCGGACTAGCGGGAGCGGCAGATACGCAGTATTTT
TRBJ2-1 . TRBV7-2 . CASSLAGASNEQFF TGTGCCAGCAGCCTCGCAGGGGCTAGCAATGAGCAGTTCTTC